Given below is one TCR beta chain in context. The target antigen is unknown. The entry originates in a study of glioma-infiltrating T cells. The study's findings and limits: Very few CDR3 sequences were shared between tissue and blood.

TCR alpha and beta CDR3 regions were amplified from RNA using iRepertoire nested multiplex PCR. TCRdb redid the calling of the multiplex PCR reads with MiXCR, one entry per CDR3 protein. The sample records fewer than 250,000 distinct CDR3 sequences, more than 25% being singletons. This receptor was identified in a human donor with low-grade glioma or glioblastoma, undergoing nonglioma brain surgery, or in good health (not recorded which). Sequencing was carried out using glioma tissue, nonneoplastic brain tissue, or PBMCs (not recorded which).

CDR3 in amino acids: CASSRQDWREEGTDTQYF. The CDR3 bases are TGTGCCAGCAGCCGCCAGGACTGGCGGGAAGAGGGGACAGATACGCAGTATTTT. The chain joins TRBV2 to TRBJ2-3, with a weak D call TRBD2 (6 bases). Germline V gives CDR1 SNHLY, CDR2 FYNNEI. V was cut by 6 bases and J by 3 bases, with 25 bases left in between. This CDR3 is 18 amino acids long.